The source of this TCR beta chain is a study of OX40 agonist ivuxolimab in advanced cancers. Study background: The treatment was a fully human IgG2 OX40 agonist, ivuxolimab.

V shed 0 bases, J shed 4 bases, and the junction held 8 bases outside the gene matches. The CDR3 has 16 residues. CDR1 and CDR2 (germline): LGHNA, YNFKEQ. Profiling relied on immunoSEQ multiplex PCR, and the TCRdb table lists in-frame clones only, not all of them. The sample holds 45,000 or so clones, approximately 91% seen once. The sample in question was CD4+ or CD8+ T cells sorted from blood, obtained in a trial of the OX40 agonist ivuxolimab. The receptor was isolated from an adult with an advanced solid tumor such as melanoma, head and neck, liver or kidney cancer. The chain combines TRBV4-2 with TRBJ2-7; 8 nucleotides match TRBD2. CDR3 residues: CASSQDLGAGVYEQYF. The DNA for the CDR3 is TGTGCCAGCAGCCAAGATCTCGGAGCGGGGGTTTACGAGCAGTACTTC.